The 12 T cell receptor beta chains below all came from one sample that was sequenced in a study of metastatic and nonmetastatic thyroid tumors. All patients were treatment-naive before thyroid surgery. TCRdb re-processed the PCR reads through MiXCR. The sample carries fewer than 100,000 clones, 15% recorded once. Sample: blood. Source of these receptors: a female donor with papillary thyroid cancer or a benign thyroid nodule (not recorded which). Some clones in this sample may be carry-over from other donors' samples.

This clone was detected ten times or more. This sequence joins TRBV12-3 or TRBV12-4 and TRBJ2-7; 7 bases align to TRBD1. The CDR3 length is 13 residues. V trimming: 6 bases; J trimming: 0 bases; junction bases outside the gene matches: 2. CDR3 region: CASRGTDSYEQYF. For the CDR3, the DNA is TGTGCCAGCAGGGGGACAGACTCCTACGAGCAGTACTTC.

This clone was recorded at least ten times. This chain connects TRBV9 to TRBJ2-7; 8 positions agree with TRBD1. The CDR3 consists of 15 residues. Germline lookup yields CDR1 SGDLS and CDR2 YYNGEE. The junction had 6 bases not matched to a gene; V was cut back by 3 bases and J by 1 base. CDR3 sequence: CASSAGQGPSYEQYF. The DNA for the CDR3 is TGTGCCAGCAGCGCAGGACAGGGTCCTTCCTACGAGCAGTACTTC.

The chain links TRBV10-2 to TRBJ2-1; D is possibly TRBD2 (6 bases). The V end lost 4 bases, the J end lost 1 base, and 23 bases lay between the germline ends. The CDR3 totals 19 residues. The germline gives CDR1 WSHSY, CDR2 SAAADI. CDR3 in DNA: TGCGCCAGCAGTGTCCGGGGAGGAGTTGCAGGAGAGTCCTACAATGAGCAGTTCTTC. This gives the protein CASSVRGGVAGESYNEQFF.

With respect to this clone: A much larger clone differs by one base, so this may be a read error. The V call is TRBV18, the J call TRBJ1-1; TRBD1 matches at 9 bases. The trim removed 7 bases at V and 3 bases at J, leaving 12 bases unmatched. The CDR3 covers 16 residues. Germline V gene lookup returns CDR1 KGHSH and CDR2 LQKENI. CDR3 protein: CASCQRQGVRDTEAFF. In DNA form, the CDR3 reads TGTGCCAGCTGCCAAAGACAGGGGGTAAGGGACACTGAAGCTTTCTTT. The entire variable domain, with the rest obtained from reference TRBV18 and TRBJ1-1, is as follows: NAGVMQNPRHLVRRRGQEARLRCSPMKGHSHVYWYRQLPEEGLKFMVYLQKENIIDESGMPKERFSAEFPKEGPSILRIQQVVRGDSAAYFCASCQRQGVRDTEAFFGQGTRLTVV.

There are many counts of this clone. At one end the junction does not follow the germline gene, possibly because of a read error. The chain recombines TRBV2 with TRBJ1-5, with D perhaps matching TRBD1 (5 bases). Looked up from germline, CDR1 is SNHLY and CDR2 is FYNNEI. This CDR3 is built from 13 residues. The CDR3 nucleotides are TGTGCCAGCAGTGAAGTTTCCGCCAGGGATCGGAATTTT. Amino acids: CASSEVSARDRNF.

This clone was recorded at least ten times. The chain recombines TRBV9 with TRBJ2-7; D possibly corresponds to TRBD2 (6 bases). From germline, CDR1 is SGDLS and CDR2 YYNGEE. V lost 3 bases to trimming and J lost 2 bases, with 12 bases between them. The CDR3 consists of 14 residues. Here the CDR3 DNA reads TGTGCCAGCAGCGGGGGGGACCTCCCCTACGAGCAGTACTTC. Its translation: CASSGGDLPYEQYF.

This clone has a count of ten or more. V usage is TRBV27 and J usage is TRBJ1-1; no firm D call. With 7 bases removed from V and 0 bases from J, the gap between germline ends came to 12 bases. CDR1 is MNHEY, CDR2 SMNVEV, per germline (reference sequence). The CDR3 has 14 amino acids. DNA of the CDR3: TGTGCCAGCATTGCGACGGGCCTGAACACTGAAGCTTTCTTT. As protein: CASIATGLNTEAFF.

This clone was counted only a few times. A much more abundant neighbour one base away suggests this may be a read error. The chain carries TRBV5-8 and TRBJ2-1, with D tentatively TRBD2 (5 bases). Trimming left V 4 bases short and J 13 bases short, with 15 bases between. Germline V gives CDR1 SGHTS, CDR2 YDEGEE. The CDR3 has 12 amino acids. The CDR3 DNA is TGTGCCAGCAGCCTTGAAGGAGGTGATCAGTTCTTC. This sequence encodes CASSLEGGDQFF.

This clone was counted ten times or more. The rearrangement joins TRBV7-6 to TRBJ1-1, with unresolved D. The germline CDR1 and CDR2 sequences are SGHVS and FNYEAQ. V was clipped by 1 base and J by 0 bases, with 9 bases between them. The CDR3 contains 15 residues. The chain's CDR3 is CASSLETDMNTEAFF. Here the CDR3 DNA reads TGTGCCAGCAGCTTAGAAACAGATATGAACACTGAAGCTTTCTTT. Combining the CDR3 with reference TRBV7-6 and TRBJ1-1 gives the whole variable domain GAGVSQSPRYKVTKRGQDVALRCDPISGHVSLYWYRQALGQGPEFLTYFNYEAQQDKSGLPNDRFSAERPEGSISTLTIQRTEQRDSAMYRCASSLETDMNTEAFFGQGTRLTVV.

The table lists this clone with a few counts. J is TRBJ1-1 and V is TRBV5-4; no reliable D call. This CDR3 spans 13 amino acids. V dropped 4 bases and J dropped 2 bases, with 9 bases sitting between them. CDR1 is SGHNT and CDR2 is YYREEE in the germline V gene (reference sequence). The CDR3 is CASSPGINTEAFF. In DNA, the CDR3 is TGTGCCAGCAGCCCCGGGATCAACACTGAAGCTTTCTTT.

This clone has only a few counts. This chain connects TRBV12-3 or TRBV12-4 to TRBJ1-1, with 7 bases matching TRBD1. This CDR3 comprises 17 residues. The J segment lost 3 bases and the V segment lost 2 bases, leaving 12 bases of the junction unmatched. The chain's CDR3 is CASSLSPRTGSDTEAFF. DNA of the CDR3: TGTGCCAGCAGTTTATCCCCAAGGACAGGATCGGACACTGAAGCTTTCTTT.

Many counts were recorded for this clone. The chain is built from TRBV3-1 and TRBJ1-2; TRBD1 matches at 8 bases. Germline V gives CDR1 LGHDT, CDR2 YNNKEL (reference sequence). The CDR3 has 15 residues. The V segment lost 4 bases and the J segment 3 bases; nucleotides outside the gene matches: 7. CDR3 loop: CASSRQGRGYYGYTF. Here the CDR3 DNA reads TGTGCCAGCAGCCGACAGGGGAGGGGCTACTATGGCTACACCTTC. Combining the CDR3 with reference TRBV3-1 and TRBJ1-2 gives the whole variable domain DTAVSQTPKYLVTQMGNDKSIKCEQNLGHDTMYWYKQDSKKFLKIMFSYNNKELIINETVPNRFSPKSPDKAHLNLHINSLELGDSAVYFCASSRQGRGYYGYTFGSGTRLTVV.